Presented here are 31 T cell receptor beta chains from one specimen sequenced in a study of cytomegalovirus exposure and HLA in healthy donors. Both 60 Vbeta primers and 13 Jbeta primers went into the PCR. Sequencing used immunoSEQ multiplex PCR; TCRdb keeps in-frame clones, though not all of them. The sample carries about 150,000 clones, 80% to 90% recorded once. Sequencing input: PBMCs. These receptors came from a woman between 18 and 29 years old in good health and CMV-seronegative.

The rearrangement uses TRBV5-6 and TRBJ2-1; 9 bases fit TRBD2. The ends lost 0 bases at V and 15 bases at J; junction bases unmatched: 10. This CDR3 spans 14 amino acids. Per germline, CDR1 SGHDT and CDR2 YYEEEE. CDR3 in DNA: TGTGCCAGCAGCTTGGGAGGGGCCGGGACTAGCTCGTTCTTC. Protein product: CASSLGGAGTSSFF.

About this clone: Other DNA variants within this sample encode the same CDR3. The chain uses TRBV7-2 and TRBJ2-7, with 9 bases lining up with TRBD2. Germline CDR1 SGHTA, CDR2 FQGNSA. The V and J ends lost 1 base and 5 bases, in that order; junction bases with no gene match: 6. This CDR3 has 15 amino acids. CDR3: CASSLGAGGSDEQYF. The DNA for the CDR3 is TGTGCCAGCAGCTTAGGAGCGGGGGGCTCTGACGAGCAGTACTTC. The full variable domain, rest sourced from reference TRBV7-2 and TRBJ2-7, is GAGVSQSPSNKVTEKGKDVELRCDPISGHTALYWYRQSLGQGLEFLIYFQGNSAPDKSGLPSDRFSAERTGGSVSTLTIQRTQQEDSAVYLCASSLGAGGSDEQYFGPGTRLTVT.

The rearrangement links TRBV28 to TRBJ2-3; 9 bases match TRBD1. CDR1 is MDHEN and CDR2 is SYDVKM in the germline V gene. The CDR3 has 16 residues. Losses at the gene ends were 2 bases for V and 6 bases for J; bases not matched to a gene: 9. CDR3 sequence reads: CASSLEPGQGADTQYF. As DNA, the CDR3 is TGTGCCAGCAGTTTAGAGCCGGGACAGGGTGCGGATACGCAGTATTTT.

The chain has TRBV7-2 and TRBJ1-1, with unresolved D. Trimming shortened V by 5 bases and J by 3 bases, and 7 bases separated the two germline ends. The CDR3 spans 12 residues. CDR1 and CDR2 (germline): SGHTA, FQGNSA. The CDR3 DNA reads TGTGCCAGCAGCACAAAGTACACTGAAGCTTTCTTT. Protein: CASSTKYTEAFF.

This chain joins TRBV10-3 and TRBJ2-7; a weak D match, TRBD2 (5 bases). Trimming took 2 bases from V and 6 from J, leaving 17 bases between them. CDR1 ENHRY and CDR2 SYGVKD come from the germline V gene. The CDR3 is made up of 15 amino acids. CDR3 nucleotides: TGTGCCATCAGTGAGCCCCGGCCTAACGCGGGCGAGCAGTACTTC. This translates into CAISEPRPNAGEQYF.

The CDR3 nucleotides read TGTGCCAGCAGCTTATTGATCCCGAGTGGCTACACCTTC. It specifies CASSLLIPSGYTF. The chain links TRBV11-1 to TRBJ1-2; D remains unclear. This CDR3 is built from 13 residues. CDR1 SGHAT and CDR2 FQDESV come from the germline V gene (reference sequence). The V end was cut by 2 bases, the J end by 7 bases, with 11 bases between. The variable domain in full, with the rest retrieved from reference TRBV11-1 and TRBJ1-2, is EAEVAQSPRYKITEKSQAVAFWCDPISGHATLYWYRQILGQGPELLVQFQDESVVDDSQLPKDRFSAERLKGVDSTLKIQPAELGDSAMYLCASSLLIPSGYTFGSGTRLTVV.

This chain joins TRBV27 and TRBJ2-7; 8 nucleotides line up with TRBD2. The CDR3 contains 15 residues. The V gene's germline CDR1 is MNHEY and CDR2 SMNVEV (reference sequence). J lost 4 bases, V lost 3 bases, and 8 bases had no gene match. This CDR3 is CASSFSGTRIYEQYF. CDR3 sequence (DNA): TGTGCCAGCAGTTTTTCAGGGACTAGGATATACGAGCAGTACTTC.

The count of this clone is one. This chain connects TRBV6-5 to TRBJ2-5; perhaps TRBD2 as D (6 bases). The J call is in doubt because the DNA end fits TRBJ2-7 better. The CDR3 is 15 amino acids. Germline lookup yields CDR1 MNHEY and CDR2 SVGAGI. The CDR3 loop reads CASRAAERASYEQYF. CDR3 bases: TGTGCCAGCAGGGCCGCCGAGCGGGCCTCCTACGAGCAGTACTTC.

This rearrangement joins TRBV10-1 to TRBJ1-2; no clear D gene. From germline, CDR1 is WNHNN and CDR2 SYGVQD (reference sequence). The CDR3 length is 15 residues. V was shortened by 2 bases and J by 2 bases, with 12 bases between the two germline ends. CDR3 DNA: TGCGCCAGCAGTGAGCCCCGTCGCGGGAACTATGGCTACACCTTC. Encoded protein: CASSEPRRGNYGYTF.

The genes are TRBV5-1 and TRBJ2-7; D perhaps matches TRBD1 (6 bases). Trimming removed 0 bases at V and 0 bases at J, with 10 bases between. The CDR3 is made up of 15 amino acids. Looked up from germline, CDR1 is SGHRS and CDR2 is YFSETQ. CDR3 sequence (DNA): TGCGCCAGCAGCTTGGCCCAGGGGCTCTCCTACGAGCAGTACTTC. Its protein product is CASSLAQGLSYEQYF.

Only a few counts were recorded for this clone. V usage is TRBV7-9 and J usage is TRBJ1-4; TRBD1 is a possible D gene (6 bases). From germline, CDR1 is SEHNR and CDR2 FQNEAQ (reference sequence). The CDR3 contains 15 residues. V was clipped by 1 base and J by 5 bases, with 11 bases between them. For the CDR3, the DNA is TGTGCCAGCAGCTTAGACGGGGGGCCCAATGAAAAACTGTTTTTT. Translating it yields CASSLDGGPNEKLFF. Together with reference TRBV7-9 and TRBJ1-4, the CDR3 gives the full variable domain: DTGVSQNPRHKITKRGQNVTFRCDPISEHNRLYWYRQTLGQGPEFLTYFQNEAQLEKSRLLSDRFSAERPKGSFSTLEIQRTEQGDSAMYLCASSLDGGPNEKLFFGSGTQLSVL.

The CDR3 loop reads CASSLRSSYNEQFF. The CDR3 coding sequence is TGTGCCAGCAGTCTGAGAAGCTCCTACAATGAGCAGTTCTTC. The chain couples TRBV25-1 to TRBJ2-1; D gene ambiguous. The CDR3 runs 14 residues. V was cut by 5 bases and J by 0 bases, with 8 bases left in between. In germline, CDR1 is MGHDK, CDR2 SYGVNS.

The rearrangement joins TRBV4-1 to TRBJ2-1; 11 bases are shared with TRBD1. Germline V gene data show CDR1 as MGHRA and CDR2 as YSYEKL. The V segment lost 3 bases and the J segment 6 bases; nucleotides outside the gene matches: 4. The CDR3 totals 15 residues. The CDR3 reads CASSHRDRGGNEQFF. The DNA for the CDR3 is TGCGCCAGCAGCCACCGGGACAGGGGGGGCAATGAGCAGTTCTTC.

For this clone: Germline and junction disagree at one end, which may indicate a read error. The chain recombines TRBV6-5 with TRBJ2-7; weak D call: TRBD2 (5 bases). Per the germline V gene, CDR1 is MNHEY and CDR2 is SVGAGI. This CDR3 has 11 residues. CDR3 loop: CASGTGNEQHF. CDR3 coding DNA: TGTGCTTCGGGCACCGGGAACGAGCAGCACTTC.

This chain connects TRBV19 to TRBJ1-2, with 7 bases identical to TRBD1. V was clipped by 5 bases and J by 8 bases; unmatched bases: 5. The length of the CDR3 is 12 residues. CDR1 LNHDA and CDR2 SQIVND come from the germline V gene (reference sequence). As DNA, the CDR3 is TGTGCCAGTAGTTACAGGGGCGGAGGCTACACCTTC. Encoded protein: CASSYRGGGYTF.

The chain recombines TRBV28 with TRBJ2-5; 11 bases are a match to TRBD1. Trimming cost V 5 bases and J 2 bases; bases outside gene matches: 7. CDR1 is MDHEN, CDR2 SYDVKM, per germline. The CDR3 runs to 16 residues. The CDR3 DNA sequence: TGTGCCAGCAGTCGGTCCGGGACAGGGGGACAAGAGACCCAGTACTTC. Translating it yields CASSRSGTGGQETQYF.

The V call is TRBV7-8, the J call TRBJ2-7, with 10 nucleotides matching TRBD1. Trimming cost V 3 bases and J 4 bases; bases outside gene matches: 9. Germline loops: CDR1 SGHVS, CDR2 FQNEAQ. CDR3 length equals 16 residues. The CDR3 region is CASSLGWGTGEYEQYF. The CDR3 bases are TGTGCCAGCAGCTTGGGTTGGGGGACAGGGGAATACGAGCAGTACTTC.

This rearrangement joins TRBV19 to TRBJ2-2, with D possibly matching TRBD2 (6 bases). Germline CDR1 is LNHDA and CDR2 is SQIVND (reference sequence). The CDR3 contains 15 residues. Trimming took off 3 bases at V and 6 bases at J, with 14 bases between the two ends. The chain's CDR3 is CASSIRSSGAGELFF. The CDR3, as DNA: TGTGCCAGTAGTATCAGGAGTAGCGGCGCCGGGGAGCTGTTTTTT.

The chain carries TRBV11-2 and TRBJ2-2; 7 positions match TRBD1. There are 15 residues in the CDR3. J lost 4 bases, V lost 5 bases, and 7 bases had no gene match. Germline CDR1 SGHAT, CDR2 FQNNGV. The CDR3 loop reads CASSQQTGFTGELFF. Here the CDR3 DNA reads TGTGCCAGCAGCCAACAGACAGGGTTCACCGGGGAGCTGTTTTTT.

The chain recombines TRBV7-6 with TRBJ2-5; the match to TRBD1 covers 7 bases. Unmatched junction bases numbered 0, after V lost 5 bases and J lost 3 bases. Germline CDR1 reads SGHVS; CDR2 reads FNYEAQ. This CDR3 contains 12 residues. The CDR3 nucleotides are TGTGCCAGCAGCGGGACAGAAGAGACCCAGTACTTC. The encoded protein is CASSGTEETQYF.

The chain is built from TRBV14 and TRBJ2-6; 8 positions match TRBD1. Trimming took 4 bases from V and 1 from J; bases not matched to a gene: 12. Germline lookup yields CDR1 SGHDN and CDR2 FVKESK. CDR3 length: 19 amino acids. This CDR3 reads CASSPQFGQGHSGANVLTF. CDR3 sequence (DNA): TGTGCCAGCAGCCCTCAATTCGGACAGGGTCATTCTGGGGCCAACGTCCTGACTTTC. Full variable domain (missing parts from reference TRBV14 and TRBJ2-6): EAGVTQFPSHSVIEKGQTVTLRCDPISGHDNLYWYRRVMGKEIKFLLHFVKESKQDESGMPNNRFLAERTGGTYSTLKVQPAELEDSGVYFCASSPQFGQGHSGANVLTFGAGSRLTVL.

This rearrangement joins TRBV9 to TRBJ1-2; no reliable D call. The length of the CDR3 is 14 residues. V was trimmed by 1 base and J by 8 bases, leaving 15 bases between them. Germline V gene lookup returns CDR1 SGDLS and CDR2 YYNGEE. CDR3 bases: TGTGCCAGCAGCGTACTTAGTGCCGGGGAAGGCTACACCTTC. It encodes CASSVLSAGEGYTF. Based on the CDR3 plus reference TRBV9 and TRBJ1-2, the full variable domain is DSGVTQTPKHLITATGQRVTLRCSPRSGDLSVYWYQQSLDQGLQFLIQYYNGEERAKGNILERFSAQQFPDLHSELNLSSLELGDSALYFCASSVLSAGEGYTFGSGTRLTVV.

This sequence joins TRBV28 and TRBJ1-2, with D tentatively TRBD1 (6 bases). Trimming cost V 5 bases and J 4 bases, with 20 bases left between them. The CDR3 runs 16 residues. CDR1 is MDHEN, CDR2 SYDVKM, per germline. CDR3 protein: CASSPPGGRMGYGYTF. CDR3 in DNA: TGTGCCAGCAGTCCCCCGGGGGGCCGCATGGGCTATGGCTACACCTTC.

This clone was found once. The rearrangement links TRBV27 to TRBJ2-5, with 10 positions matching TRBD1. V lost 8 bases and J lost 1; bases outside the gene matches: 10. This CDR3 spans 16 amino acids. Germline CDR1 and CDR2: MNHEY and SMNVEV (reference sequence). The CDR3 loop is CASRKGQGRPQETQYF. For the CDR3, the DNA is TGTGCCAGCCGCAAGGGACAGGGGAGGCCCCAAGAGACCCAGTACTTC.

This clone appeared once. DNA of the CDR3: TGTGCCAGCAGTGGTAGCGGGGATGCCTACAATGAGCAGTTCTTC. Its translation: CASSGSGDAYNEQFF. The chain joins TRBV6-1 to TRBJ2-1; 8 bases are a match to TRBD2. Germline V gene sequence: CDR1 MNHNS, CDR2 SASEGT. This CDR3 region has 15 residues. V lost 4 bases to trimming and J lost 2 bases; unmatched junction nucleotides: 4.

The chain is built from TRBV14 and TRBJ2-5; 11 bases agree with TRBD1. The germline gives CDR1 SGHDN, CDR2 FVKESK. The CDR3 consists of 16 residues. V was pared by 4 bases and J by 3 bases, with 7 bases of the junction left unmatched. The DNA for the CDR3 is TGTGCCAGCAGCCGATGGGACAGGGGGGAAGAAGAGACCCAGTACTTC. This sequence encodes CASSRWDRGEEETQYF.

The V call is TRBV5-4, the J call TRBJ2-3, with D perhaps matching TRBD2 (6 bases). V shed 5 bases and J shed 1 base, with 14 bases lying between them. Germline loops: CDR1 SGHNT, CDR2 YYREEE (reference sequence). There are 15 residues in the CDR3. CDR3 DNA: TGTGCCAGCAGGGCCCCTGGAGGGGGCACAGATACGCAGTATTTT. Translating it yields CASRAPGGGTDTQYF.

The rearrangement links TRBV5-8 to TRBJ1-6; tentatively, D is TRBD1 (5 bases). From germline, CDR1 is SGHTS and CDR2 YDEGEE. The CDR3 length is 15 residues. Trimming stripped 2 bases from V and 2 bases from J, with 8 bases between. The CDR3 spells CASSFTGTYNSPLHF. The CDR3 region has the DNA TGTGCCAGCAGCTTCACAGGAACCTATAATTCACCCCTCCACTTT.

The chain combines TRBV9 with TRBJ1-1; the D gene is possibly TRBD1 (6 bases). The CDR3 spans 12 residues. V lost 4 bases and J lost 10, with 14 bases in between. CDR1 is SGDLS, CDR2 YYNGEE, per germline. The CDR3 DNA is TGTGCCAGCAGCTTGGACGGGGGGCTAGCTTTCTTT. Its protein is CASSLDGGLAFF.

V gene TRBV6-5 combines with J gene TRBJ2-1; 10 positions agree with TRBD2. Germline trimming cut 2 bases from V and 9 bases from J; bases unmatched to any gene: 7. This CDR3 region has 15 residues. CDR1 and CDR2 (germline): MNHEY, SVGAGI. The CDR3 DNA follows: TGTGCCAGCAGTTACACCCAGCGGGAGGGTTTTGAGCAGTTCTTC. The encoded protein is CASSYTQREGFEQFF.

This clone was counted only a few times. This chain connects TRBV10-1 to TRBJ1-5; 9 bases line up with TRBD1. Germline values: CDR1 WNHNN, CDR2 SYGVQD (reference sequence). With V trimmed by 6 bases and J by 3 bases, 9 bases remained unmatched. CDR3 length: 16 residues. DNA for the CDR3: TGCGCCAGCAGACCCCGGACAGGGGAGGACAATCAGCCCCAGCATTTT. It yields the protein CASRPRTGEDNQPQHF.